This TCR beta chain was sequenced during a study of a mutant IDH1 vaccine in newly diagnosed glioma. Time point indicated: baseline, week 1 (first vaccination visit). Described treatment: pre-vaccination baseline after standard-of-care therapy. Astrocytomas that were new, WHO grade 3 or 4, IDH1-mutant and ATRX-lost were present in the donors. This clone occurred once. The method was immunoSEQ multiplex PCR; TCRdb's version includes in-frame clones alone and lacks a portion of them. The table records around 54,000 clones, approximately 80% of them present only once. This receptor was taken from a man aged 18-30 years with glioma. Source: PBMCs, taken from a glioma patient treated with radiotherapy, temozolomide or both.

This chain's CDR3 is CASSEYWGEAKNIQYF. CDR3 coding DNA: TGTGCCAGCAGTGAATATTGGGGAGAAGCCAAAAACATTCAGTACTTC. The chain recombines TRBV6-1 with TRBJ2-4, with D perhaps matching TRBD2 (5 bases). The germline V gene encodes CDR1 MNHNS and CDR2 SASEGT. The CDR3 contains 16 residues. V dropped 2 bases and J dropped 0 bases, with 11 bases sitting between them.